These 4 T cell receptor beta chains were sequenced from one sample in a study of CD8 T cells in ankylosing spondylitis. One entry per CDR3 protein results from TCRdb running MiXCR on the 5' RACE reads. The sample has a few hundred thousand distinct CDR3 sequences, 18% seen once. Sequencing was performed on blood, either unsorted or a sorted T cell fraction (not recorded which). The receptors shown here come from a male donor with ankylosing spondylitis or in good health (not recorded which).

The table lists this clonotype with a few counts. DNA for the CDR3: TGTGCCAGCAGTGACGGAAACACCATATATTTT. It yields the protein CASSDGNTIYF. The rearrangement joins TRBV27 to TRBJ1-3; D remains ambiguous. This CDR3 is built from 11 residues. Germline CDR1 MNHEY, CDR2 SMNVEV (reference sequence). V was pared by 5 bases and J by 4 bases, with 3 bases between.

V and J are TRBV11-2 and TRBJ2-1; TRBD2 might be the D (5 bases). This CDR3 contains 17 residues. CDR1 is SGHAT and CDR2 is FQNNGV in the germline V gene. With 5 bases removed from V and 3 bases from J, the gap between germline ends came to 20 bases. CDR3: CASSLPVDWTNYNEQFF. The CDR3 nucleotides are TGTGCCAGCAGCCTCCCGGTGGACTGGACCAACTACAATGAGCAGTTCTTC. The variable domain in full, with the rest retrieved from reference TRBV11-2 and TRBJ2-1, is EAGVAQSPRYKIIEKRQSVAFWCNPISGHATLYWYQQILGQGPKLLIQFQNNGVVDDSQLPKDRFSAERLKGVDSTLKIQPAKLEDSAVYLCASSLPVDWTNYNEQFFGPGTRLTVL.

This clonotype turned up a few times. The chain combines TRBV20-1 with TRBJ2-7, with 12 bases lining up with TRBD2. The CDR3 runs to 16 residues. CDR1 DFQATT and CDR2 SNEGSKA come from the germline V gene (reference sequence). V lost 4 bases to trimming and J lost 3 bases; unmatched junction nucleotides: 10. CDR3 sequence: CSATRGGLAGIYEQYF. CDR3 nucleotide sequence: TGCAGTGCTACCAGGGGAGGACTAGCGGGAATCTACGAGCAGTACTTC.

Only a few counts were recorded for this clonotype. This chain uses TRBV5-1 with TRBJ2-3; 11 bases align to TRBD2. The CDR3 sequence is 17 residues long. Germline CDR1 and CDR2: SGHRS and YFSETQ. The ends lost 2 bases at V and 2 bases at J; junction bases unmatched: 7. CDR3 nucleotides: TGCGCCAGCAGCTTCGGGCTAGCGGGAGGAGCCACAGATACGCAGTATTTT. This codes for CASSFGLAGGATDTQYF.